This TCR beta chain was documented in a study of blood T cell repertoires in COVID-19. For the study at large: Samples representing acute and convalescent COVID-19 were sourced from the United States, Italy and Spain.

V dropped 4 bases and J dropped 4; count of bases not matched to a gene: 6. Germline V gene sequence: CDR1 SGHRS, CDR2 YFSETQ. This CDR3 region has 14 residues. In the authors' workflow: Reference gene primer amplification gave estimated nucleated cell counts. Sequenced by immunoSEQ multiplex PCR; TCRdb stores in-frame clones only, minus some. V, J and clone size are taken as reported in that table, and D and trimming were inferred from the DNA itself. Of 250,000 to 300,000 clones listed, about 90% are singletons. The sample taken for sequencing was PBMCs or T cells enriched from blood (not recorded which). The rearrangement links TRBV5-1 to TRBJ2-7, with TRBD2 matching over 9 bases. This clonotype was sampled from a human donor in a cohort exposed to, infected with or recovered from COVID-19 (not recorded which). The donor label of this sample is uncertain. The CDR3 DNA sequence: TGCGCCAGCAGCCGGATAGCGGGGGAGTACGAGCAGTACTTC. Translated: CASSRIAGEYEQYF.